This is a list of T cell receptor beta chains from one sample in a study of CD8+CD57+ T cells in acquired aplastic anemia. TCRdb re-derived calls from the reads in MiXCR, one entry per CDR3 protein. Of a few hundred thousand distinct CDR3 sequences detected, approximately 60% appear once; the ten largest clones hold roughly 1.2%. The sequenced sample was sorted CD4+, CD8+, or CD8+CD57+ T cells (not recorded which) from PBMCs. These receptor sequences come from a human donor with aplastic anemia. The CDR3 runs from the conserved cysteine through the conserved F or W. Each record gives: J gene, V gene, CDR3 protein.

>TRBJ2-1|TRBV25-1
CASSLGARSYNEQFF
>TRBJ2-3|TRBV6-6
CASSYSGSKADTQYF
>TRBJ1-1|TRBV19
CASSITGAGTEAFF
>.|TRBV19
CASSIDTRQGRGGQYF
>TRBJ1-2|TRBV29-1
CSVEDGGNYGYTF
>TRBJ1-2|TRBV7-8
CASSLVDPGLNYGYTF
>TRBJ2-7|TRBV6-6
CASSYSSDSSYYEQYF
>TRBJ2-7|TRBV7-9
CASSETSGKYEQYF
>TRBJ2-3|TRBV5-1
CASSSIAGVAINTQYF
>TRBJ2-1|TRBV15
CATSRAAYSYNEQFF
>TRBJ1-1|TRBV14
CASSQGENTEAFF
>TRBJ1-1|TRBV20-1
CSARTTPGQPSGTEAFF
>TRBJ2-1|TRBV24-1
CATSAEVSAEQFF
>TRBJ2-3|TRBV7-9
CASSLTGSGRAQYF
>TRBJ1-2|TRBV6-1
CASSEAVWGGGYTF
>TRBJ1-2|TRBV5-5
CASSLRGGDYYGYTF
>TRBJ2-7|TRBV12-3/TRBV12-4
CASSNPVAGGHEQYF
>TRBJ2-7|TRBV6-5
CASSPGHPVPHEQYF
>TRBJ1-1|TRBV7-9
CASSLAVGYTEAFF
>TRBJ2-1|TRBV3-1
CASRRAREAYNEQFF
>TRBJ2-3|TRBV10-3
CAISVGDRSTDTQYF
>TRBJ1-3|TRBV19
CASSQGSGNTIYF
>TRBJ2-1|TRBV7-9
CASSAGTPTVNEQFF
>TRBJ1-2|TRBV19
CASSSDSRANYGYTF
>TRBJ1-6|TRBV19
CASSWAGGVSYNSPLHF
>TRBJ1-6|TRBV5-1
CASSLEGRTNSPLHF
>TRBJ2-3|TRBV7-3
CASSLAGGLNEQYF
>TRBJ1-6|TRBV12-3/TRBV12-4
CASSLEGRTPLHF
>TRBJ1-4|TRBV2
CASLGREKLFF
>TRBJ1-1|TRBV7-9
CASTALNTEAFF
>TRBJ2-7|TRBV10-3
CAISDKRYEQYF
>TRBJ2-7|TRBV18
CASSREGFSYEQYF
>TRBJ2-1|TRBV18
CASSLPKRTSGRADEQFF
>TRBJ1-6|TRBV7-2
CASSQTGDNSPLHF
>TRBJ1-5|TRBV7-2
CASSPRQGNQPQHF
>TRBJ2-7|TRBV11-1
CASSWDMGGFYEQYF
>TRBJ1-1|TRBV27
CASRLGSSAFF
>TRBJ2-6|TRBV7-8
CASSLVMAGASSGANVLTF
>TRBJ1-1|TRBV9
CASSVTQGPRFPNTEAFF
>TRBJ1-5|TRBV2
CASSEDIGAAQPQHF